This TCR beta chain was identified during a study of PD-1 blockade in classical Hodgkin lymphoma. This clone was counted once. Its antigen is unidentified. Sequencing used immunoSEQ multiplex PCR; TCRdb keeps in-frame clones, though not all of them. Of approximately 93,000 clones listed, 78% are singletons. The sample's time point: cycle 4 day 1 (C4D1), after more than five weeks of nivolumab. Every one of the patients relapsed after autologous stem cell transplantation (brentuximab vedotin exposure was variable). V lost 5 bases, J lost 7 bases, and 9 bases lay in between. CDR1 MNHEY and CDR2 SVGAGI come from the germline V gene. The CDR3 spans 11 residues. Study observations and caveats: Initiation of nivolumab under 1 year after ASCT led to exclusion of patients. Reports described newly diagnosed patients as having lower baseline TCR diversity than healthy donors. Significant TCR diversity gains by C4D1 occurred in CD4+ but not CD8+ cells. Possible causes of repertoire differences, disease activity or prior therapy, remain undefined.

The sample here was peripheral blood mononuclear cells (PBMCs), taken before the fourth cycle of nivolumab. The TCR sequence derives from a human donor with classical Hodgkin lymphoma. The rearrangement uses TRBV6-5 and TRBJ2-7; D gene uncertain. The CDR3 DNA reads TGTGCCAGCAGTCGGGCTGGAGAGCAGTACTTC. Protein product: CASSRAGEQYF.